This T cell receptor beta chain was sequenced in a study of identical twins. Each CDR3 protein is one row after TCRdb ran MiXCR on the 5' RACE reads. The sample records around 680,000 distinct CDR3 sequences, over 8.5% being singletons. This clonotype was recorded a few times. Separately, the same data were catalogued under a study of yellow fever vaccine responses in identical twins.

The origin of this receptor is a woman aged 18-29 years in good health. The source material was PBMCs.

CDR3 sequence (DNA): TGTGCCAGCAGCTTAGGACGCGGCCCGTTCGCCTACGAGCAGTACTTC. Translating it yields CASSLGRGPFAYEQYF. J is TRBJ2-7 and V is TRBV7-2; D call uncertain. Trimming removed 1 base from V and 2 bases from J, with 15 bases in between. CDR1 is SGHTA and CDR2 is FQGNSA in the germline V gene. This CDR3 comprises 16 residues.